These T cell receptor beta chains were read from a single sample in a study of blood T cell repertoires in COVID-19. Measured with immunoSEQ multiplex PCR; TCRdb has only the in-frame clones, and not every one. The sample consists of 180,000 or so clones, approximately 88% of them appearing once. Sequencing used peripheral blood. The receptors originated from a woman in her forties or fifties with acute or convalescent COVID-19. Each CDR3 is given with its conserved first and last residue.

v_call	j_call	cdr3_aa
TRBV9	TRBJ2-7	CASSVVRDSTSYEQYF
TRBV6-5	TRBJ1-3	CASSYGGAKGNTIYF
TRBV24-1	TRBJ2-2	CATSDRTQGAGELFF
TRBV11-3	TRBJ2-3	CASSVAGATDTQYF
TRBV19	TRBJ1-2	CASSQKTSRTNYGYTF
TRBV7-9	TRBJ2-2	CASSTGGWVGELFF
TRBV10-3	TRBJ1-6	CAISTTGDNSPLHF
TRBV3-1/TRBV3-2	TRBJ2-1	CASSQDTGTHNEQFF
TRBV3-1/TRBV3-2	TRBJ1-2	CASSQGEVGYGYTF
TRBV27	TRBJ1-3	CASSFTTGNTIYF
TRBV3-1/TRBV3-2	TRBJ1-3	CASSQTGRNTIYF
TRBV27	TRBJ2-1	CASSYAANNEQFF